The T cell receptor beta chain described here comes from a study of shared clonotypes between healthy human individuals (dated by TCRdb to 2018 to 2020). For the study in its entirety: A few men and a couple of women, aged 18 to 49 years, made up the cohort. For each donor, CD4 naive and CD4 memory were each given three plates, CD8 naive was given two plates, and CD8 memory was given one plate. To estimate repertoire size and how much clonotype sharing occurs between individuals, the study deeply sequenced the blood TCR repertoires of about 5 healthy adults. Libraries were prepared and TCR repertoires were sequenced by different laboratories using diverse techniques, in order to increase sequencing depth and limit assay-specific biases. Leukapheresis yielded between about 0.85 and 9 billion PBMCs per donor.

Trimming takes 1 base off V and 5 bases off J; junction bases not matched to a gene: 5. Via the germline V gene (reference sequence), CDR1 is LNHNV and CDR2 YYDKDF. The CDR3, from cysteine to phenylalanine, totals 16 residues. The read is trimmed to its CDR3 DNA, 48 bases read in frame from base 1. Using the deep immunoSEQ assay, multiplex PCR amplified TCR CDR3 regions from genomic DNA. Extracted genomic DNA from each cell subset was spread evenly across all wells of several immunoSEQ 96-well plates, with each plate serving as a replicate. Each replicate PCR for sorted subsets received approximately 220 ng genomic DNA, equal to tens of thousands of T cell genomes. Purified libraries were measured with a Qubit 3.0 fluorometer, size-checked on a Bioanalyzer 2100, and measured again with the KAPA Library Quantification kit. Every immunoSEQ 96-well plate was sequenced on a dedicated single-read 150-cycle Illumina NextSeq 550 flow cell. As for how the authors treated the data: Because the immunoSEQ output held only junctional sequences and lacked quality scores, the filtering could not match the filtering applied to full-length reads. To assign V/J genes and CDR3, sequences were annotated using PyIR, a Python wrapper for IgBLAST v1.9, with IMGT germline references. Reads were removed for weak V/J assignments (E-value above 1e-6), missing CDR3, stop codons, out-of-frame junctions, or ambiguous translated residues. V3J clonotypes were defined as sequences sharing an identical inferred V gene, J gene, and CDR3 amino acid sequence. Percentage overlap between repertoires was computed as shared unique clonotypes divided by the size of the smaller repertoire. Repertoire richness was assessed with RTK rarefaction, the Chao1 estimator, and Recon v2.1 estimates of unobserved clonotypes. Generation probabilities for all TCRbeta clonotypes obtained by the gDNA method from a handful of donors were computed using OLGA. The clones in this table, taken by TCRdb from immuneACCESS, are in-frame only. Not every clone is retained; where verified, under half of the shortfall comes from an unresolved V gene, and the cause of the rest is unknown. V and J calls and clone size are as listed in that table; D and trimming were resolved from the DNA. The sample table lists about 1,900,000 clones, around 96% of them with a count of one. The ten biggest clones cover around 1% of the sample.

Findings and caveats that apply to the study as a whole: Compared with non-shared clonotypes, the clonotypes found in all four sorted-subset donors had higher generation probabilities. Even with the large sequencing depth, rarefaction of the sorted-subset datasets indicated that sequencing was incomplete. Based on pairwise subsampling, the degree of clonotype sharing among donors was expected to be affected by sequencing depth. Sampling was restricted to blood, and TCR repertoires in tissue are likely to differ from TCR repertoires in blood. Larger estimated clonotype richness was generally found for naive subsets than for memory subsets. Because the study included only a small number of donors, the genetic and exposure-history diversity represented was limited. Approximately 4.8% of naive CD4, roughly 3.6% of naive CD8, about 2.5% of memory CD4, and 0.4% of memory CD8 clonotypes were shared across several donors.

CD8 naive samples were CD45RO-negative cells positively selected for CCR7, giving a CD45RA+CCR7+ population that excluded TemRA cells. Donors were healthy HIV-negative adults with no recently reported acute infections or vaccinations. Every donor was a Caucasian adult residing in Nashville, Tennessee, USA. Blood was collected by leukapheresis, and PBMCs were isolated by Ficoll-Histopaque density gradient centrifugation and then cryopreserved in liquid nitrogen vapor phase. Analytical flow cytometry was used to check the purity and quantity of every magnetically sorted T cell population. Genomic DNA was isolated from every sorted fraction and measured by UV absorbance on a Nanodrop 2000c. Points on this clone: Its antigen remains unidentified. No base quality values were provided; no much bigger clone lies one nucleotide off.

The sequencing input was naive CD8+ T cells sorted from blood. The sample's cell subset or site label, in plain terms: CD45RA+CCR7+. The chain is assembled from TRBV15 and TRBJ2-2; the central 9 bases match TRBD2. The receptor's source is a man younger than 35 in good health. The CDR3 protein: CATSRGGGAFTGELFF. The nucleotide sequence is TGTGCCACCAGCAGAGGCGGGGGGGCCTTTACCGGGGAGCTGTTTTTT.